Described below is a single T cell receptor (beta chain) sequence and its context. The sample comes from a study of T cells in Graves' hyperthyroidism and ophthalmopathy. Trimming cost V 2 bases and J 6 bases, with 17 bases left between them. CDR1 is KGHSH and CDR2 is LQKENI in the germline V gene. The CDR3 is 16 amino acids. What was amplified from RNA transcripts were TCR beta CDR3 regions. When the TCR CDR3 underwent first-round RT-PCR, the HTBI primer set was used. TCRdb itself ran the multiplex PCR reads through MiXCR, one entry per CDR3 protein. The sample comprises 390,000 or so distinct CDR3 sequences, about 15% of which are singletons, and 13% rests with the top ten.

Input material: blood. The gene calls are TRBV18 and TRBJ2-1; D may be TRBD1 or TRBD2 (5 bases each). This TCR derives from a man between 18 and 35 years old with Graves' ophthalmopathy. In DNA form, the CDR3 reads TGTGCCAGCTCACCAATCCCCGGGACCGAAGGCAATGAGCAGTTCTTC. As protein: CASSPIPGTEGNEQFF.